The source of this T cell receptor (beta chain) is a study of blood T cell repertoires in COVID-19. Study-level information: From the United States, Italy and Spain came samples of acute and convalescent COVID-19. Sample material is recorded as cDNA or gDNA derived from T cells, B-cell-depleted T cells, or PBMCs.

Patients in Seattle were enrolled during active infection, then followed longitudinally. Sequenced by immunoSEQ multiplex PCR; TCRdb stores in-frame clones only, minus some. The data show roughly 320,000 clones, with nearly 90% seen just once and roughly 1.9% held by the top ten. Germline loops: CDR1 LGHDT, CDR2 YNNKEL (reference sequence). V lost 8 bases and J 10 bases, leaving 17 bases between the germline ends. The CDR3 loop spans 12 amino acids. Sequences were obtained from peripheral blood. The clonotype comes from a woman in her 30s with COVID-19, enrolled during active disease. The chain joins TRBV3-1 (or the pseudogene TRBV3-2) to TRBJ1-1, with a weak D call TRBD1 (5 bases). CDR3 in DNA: TGTGCCAGCGGGGGGGTTGAAACAGGAGCTTTCTTT. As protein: CASGGVETGAFF.